This is a list of T cell receptor beta chains from one sample in a study of vaccination and CD4 T cells after COVID-19. For these receptors, no antigen is known. TCRdb re-called the PCR reads with MiXCR, one entry per CDR3 protein. The sample consists of about 15,000 distinct CDR3 sequences, roughly 34% of them appearing once. Sequencing was performed on cultured CD4+ T cells from blood. The receptors were gathered from a human donor with COVID-19. CDR3s include the opening cysteine and the closing phenylalanine or tryptophan. Fields, in order: D gene, J gene, V gene, clone size, CDR3 DNA, CDR3 protein. D genes are given only for firm matches. Part of the rows lack a size; the others show once, few, many or a class for expanded clones.

>TRBD2|TRBJ2-5|TRBV5-1|once
TGCGCCAGCAGCTTGGCTGCGGGACTAGAGGCCCAGTACTTC
CASSLAAGLEAQYF
>-|TRBJ1-2|TRBV19|few
TGTGCCAGTAGTATAGGAGGGGACCGGACTAACTATGGCTACACCTTC
CASSIGGDRTNYGYTF
>TRBD2|TRBJ2-1|TRBV28|-
TGTGCCAGCAAATCTAGCGGGGGAGGGTACAATGAGCAGTTCTTC
CASKSSGGGYNEQFF
>TRBD2|TRBJ2-3|TRBV11-3|few
TGTGCCAGCAGCCCCCGGACTAGCGGGGGCGCAGATACGCAGTATTTT
CASSPRTSGGADTQYF
>-|TRBJ1-1|TRBV27|-
TGTGCCAGCAGCTCTTTTGGAGTGTCTGAAGCTTTCTTT
CASSSFGVSEAFF
>-|TRBJ1-1|TRBV6-4|-
TGTGCCAGCAGTGTGTCATCGAACACTGAAGCTTTCTTT
CASSVSSNTEAFF
>TRBD2|TRBJ2-5|TRBV7-2|-
TGTGCCAGCAGCGCTCTTCGGGGGGGCAGAGAGACCCAGTACTTC
CASSALRGGRETQYF
>-|TRBJ2-7|TRBV2|-
TGTGCCAGCAGTGAGATCCCCTCCGAGCAGTACTTC
CASSEIPSEQYF
>TRBD1|TRBJ1-6|TRBV6-1|few
TGTGCCAGCAGCGAAGGGACAGGTGGGGTTTCACCCCTCCACTTT
CASSEGTGGVSPLHF
>TRBD2|TRBJ2-3|TRBV7-6|-
TGTGCCAGCAGCCCCGCTGGACTAGCGGGGGTGGATACGCAGTATTTT
CASSPAGLAGVDTQYF
>TRBD1|TRBJ2-7|TRBV5-1|once
TGCGCCAGCAGCTGGACCGGGACAGGGTCCGACGAGCAGTACTTC
CASSWTGTGSDEQYF
>-|TRBJ2-1|TRBV6-1|few
TGTGCCAGCATCGTTGGCTCCTACAATGAGCAGTTCTTC
CASIVGSYNEQFF
>-|TRBJ1-3|TRBV12-3/TRBV12-4|few
TGTGCCAGCAGTTTAGCCGGAGGAAACACCATATATTTT
CASSLAGGNTIYF
>-|TRBJ1-3|TRBV7-2|few
TGTGCCAGCAGCTTAGAAGAAGTTCGTCACACCATATATTTT
CASSLEEVRHTIYF
>-|TRBJ2-1|TRBV7-6|-
TGTGCCAGCAGCGAAGGGAGTGCCGTCGGGGAGCAGTTCTTC
CASSEGSAVGEQFF
>TRBD1|TRBJ2-1|TRBV15|few
TGTGCCACCAGCAGAGCCGGGACAGGGAACAATGAGCAGTTCTTC
CATSRAGTGNNEQFF
>-|TRBJ1-5|TRBV12-3/TRBV12-4|once
TGTGCCAGCAGTTTTGGGTCCCCAGGTCAGCCCCAGCATTTT
CASSFGSPGQPQHF
>-|TRBJ2-7|TRBV6-1|-
TGTGCCAGCACGCCGGCAGCGAGACCCTACGAGCAGTACTTC
CASTPAARPYEQYF
>-|TRBJ2-3|TRBV20-1|-
TGCAGTGCCCCGCATGCGGGACAAAGCACAGATACGCAGTATTTT
CSAPHAGQSTDTQYF
>-|TRBJ1-1|TRBV5-1|-
TGCGCCAGCAGCTTGGCAGGCGAGAACACTGAAGCTTTCTTT
CASSLAGENTEAFF
>TRBD2|TRBJ2-5|TRBV11-2|few
TGTGCCAGCAGCTTATCAGCGGGGAGACAAGAGACCCAGTACTTC
CASSLSAGRQETQYF
>-|TRBJ2-2|TRBV11-2|-
TGTGCCAGCAGCTTAGATGGGTCCAGGGTGAGGACCGGGGAGCTGTTTTTT
CASSLDGSRVRTGELFF
>TRBD1|TRBJ2-1|TRBV7-6|once
TGTGCCAGCAGCTTATGGGACAGGGGGAATGAGCAGTTCTTC
CASSLWDRGNEQFF
>-|TRBJ2-2|TRBV5-1|-
TGCGCCAGCAGCCTACTCCAGGGAGGCACCGGGGAGCTGTTTTTT
CASSLLQGGTGELFF